The clone carrying this TCR beta chain was recorded at least ten times. This sample stems from a study of spatial heterogeneity in lung cancer. Trimming pared 3 bases from V and 1 base from J, leaving 7 bases between. Germline V gene data show CDR1 as DFQATT and CDR2 as SNEGSKA (reference sequence). The CDR3 extends over 13 amino acids. Sample time point: sample taken at primary tumor resection. Whole RNA from tumor, nontumor lung or frozen PBMC was sequenced unsorted. Each molecule of TCR cDNA was tagged with one unique molecular identifier. TCRdb reanalysed the 5' RACE reads using MiXCR and keeps one entry per CDR3 protein. The sample lists about 12,000 distinct CDR3 sequences, approximately 6.2% occurring once.

V gene TRBV20-1 combines with J gene TRBJ1-5; D unclear. This clonotype originated in a male donor with early-stage non-small cell lung cancer. The starting material was normal lung tissue next to the tumor, obtained at surgery. CDR3 DNA sequence: TGCAGTGCTAGCCCTGGGAGCAATCAGCCCCAGCATTTT. Residues: CSASPGSNQPQHF.